These 27 T cell receptor beta chains originate from one sample sequenced in a study of cytomegalovirus exposure and HLA in healthy donors (dated by TCRdb to 2016 to 2017). Libraries were made using the immunoSEQ multiplex PCR assay. The table was pulled from immuneACCESS by TCRdb, which kept in-frame rearrangements only. Such tables lose some clones; where checked, under half of the loss comes from unresolved V genes, and the rest has no known cause. The sample data list about 180,000 clones, and 85% of these were observed just once. In total, the top ten clones hold roughly 15% of the sample. Sequenced: PBMCs. The receptors derive from a man between 18 and 29 years old in good health and CMV-seropositive.

This chain connects TRBV19 to TRBJ1-2, with TRBD1 as a possible D gene (5 bases). Germline V CDR1 and CDR2: LNHDA, SQIVND (reference sequence). Trimming cost V 7 bases and J 7 bases, with 19 bases left between them. CDR3 size: 14 residues. In nucleotides, the CDR3 is TGTGCCAGTACCATCGGGGGGGAGGGAGGTGGCTACACCTTC. Encoded protein: CASTIGGEGGGYTF. Together with reference TRBV19 and TRBJ1-2, the CDR3 gives the full variable domain: DGGITQSPKYLFRKEGQNVTLSCEQNLNHDAMYWYRQDPGQGLRLIYYSQIVNDFQKGDIAEGYSVSREKKESFPLTVTSAQKNPTAFYLCASTIGGEGGGYTFGSGTRLTVV.

J is TRBJ1-4 and V is TRBV7-9, with D uncertain. Germline V gives CDR1 SEHNR, CDR2 FQNEAQ (reference sequence). This CDR3 is built from 11 residues. V was cut by 5 bases and J by 8 bases, with 6 bases left in between. This CDR3 reads CASSRGEKLFF. CDR3 nucleotide sequence: TGTGCCAGCAGCCGGGGAGAAAAACTGTTTTTT.

The V and J genes are TRBV6-5 and TRBJ1-1; 7 nucleotides line up with TRBD1. V shed 4 bases and J 5 bases; nucleotides not matched to a gene: 4. This CDR3 has 13 residues. Germline loops: CDR1 MNHEY, CDR2 SVGAGI. CDR3 sequence (DNA): TGTGCCAGCAGTTTAATACAGGGGACTGAAGCTTTCTTT. This gives the protein CASSLIQGTEAFF.

The rearrangement joins TRBV11-3 to TRBJ2-1; D gene unclear. The CDR3 is made up of 12 amino acids. From germline, CDR1 is SGHNT and CDR2 YENEEA. V lost 1 base to trimming and J lost 10 bases, with 8 bases between them. CDR3 nucleotide sequence: TGTGCCAGCAGCTTAGTGTATCGGGAGCAGTTCTTC. It yields the protein CASSLVYREQFF.

This clone was observed once. The chain employs TRBV15 and TRBJ1-4; possibly TRBD1 for D (5 bases). V lost 3 bases, J lost 8 bases, and 10 bases lay in between. CDR1 is LNHNV and CDR2 is YYDKDF in the germline V gene (reference sequence). The CDR3 consists of 13 residues. Here the CDR3 reads CATSRGGGEKLFF. As DNA, the CDR3 is TGTGCCACCAGCAGGGGGGGTGGCGAAAAACTGTTTTTT.

In the case of this clone: Other DNA sequences in the sample encode the same CDR3. The V and J genes are TRBV30 and TRBJ1-1; D unresolved. The CDR3 is 12 residues long. Trimming took off 0 bases at V and 1 base at J, with 3 bases between the two ends. The germline CDR1 and CDR2 sequences are GTSNPN and SVGIG (reference sequence). The CDR3 bases are TGTGCCTGGAGTGTAGCGAACACTGAAGCTTTCTTT. Protein: CAWSVANTEAFF.

This chain joins TRBV10-1 and TRBJ2-7; the D gene is possibly TRBD2 (5 bases). The germline V and J ends were trimmed by 4 bases and 2 bases, with 9 bases remaining between them. The V gene's germline CDR1 is WNHNN and CDR2 SYGVQD (reference sequence). The CDR3 has 13 amino acids. CDR3 loop: CASSAEGTYEQYF. In nucleotides, the CDR3 is TGCGCCAGCAGTGCAGAGGGCACCTACGAGCAGTACTTC.

V is TRBV18 and J is TRBJ2-7; 10 bases are shared with TRBD2. CDR1 is KGHSH and CDR2 is LQKENI in the germline V gene. This CDR3 is built from 15 residues. V was pared by 4 bases and J by 0 bases, with 3 bases of the junction left unmatched. The CDR3 reads CASSRVAGGSYEQYF. The CDR3 region has the DNA TGTGCCAGCTCACGCGTAGCGGGAGGCTCCTACGAGCAGTACTTC.

The V call is TRBV6-6, the J call TRBJ1-5; the D gene is possibly TRBD1 (6 bases). Between the trimmed V and J ends, which lost 6 bases and 0 bases, there was a span of 15 bases. The CDR3 runs 16 residues. CDR1 and CDR2 from the germline V gene are MNHNY and SVGAGI (reference sequence). The CDR3 is CASRGTQGYSNQPQHF. The DNA for the CDR3 is TGTGCCAGCAGGGGGACACAGGGCTATAGCAATCAGCCCCAGCATTTT.

This clone was recorded a few times. This chain links TRBV6-5 with TRBJ2-1; TRBD1 matches at 8 bases. The CDR3 has 15 residues. The germline V gene has CDR1 MNHEY and CDR2 SVGAGI. V shed 6 bases and J 6 bases; nucleotides not matched to a gene: 10. CDR3 in amino acids: CASRDRVGSPNEQFF. The CDR3 nucleotides read TGTGCCAGCAGGGACAGGGTCGGTTCCCCCAATGAGCAGTTCTTC.

The chain employs TRBV11-2 and TRBJ1-1, with 7 nucleotides matching TRBD1. Germline CDR1 is SGHAT and CDR2 is FQNNGV. This CDR3 region has 13 residues. Trimming took 6 bases from V and 5 from J; bases not matched to a gene: 6. In DNA, the CDR3 is TGTGCCAGCAGACTACAGGGGAGTACTGAAGCTTTCTTT. This translates into CASRLQGSTEAFF. The full variable domain, its missing parts supplied by reference TRBV11-2 and TRBJ1-1, is EAGVAQSPRYKIIEKRQSVAFWCNPISGHATLYWYQQILGQGPKLLIQFQNNGVVDDSQLPKDRFSAERLKGVDSTLKIQPAKLEDSAVYLCASRLQGSTEAFFGQGTRLTVV.

V is TRBV14 and J is TRBJ2-3; a possible D gene is TRBD2 (6 bases). The V and J ends lost 5 bases and 2 bases respectively, with 8 bases between them. CDR3 length equals 13 residues. CDR1 and CDR2 (germline): SGHDN, FVKESK. The CDR3 loop is CASSWDFTDTQYF. The CDR3 nucleotides read TGTGCCAGCAGCTGGGACTTCACAGATACGCAGTATTTT.

This chain joins TRBV27 and TRBJ2-1; possibly TRBD1 for D (5 bases). The CDR3 runs to 14 residues. Trimming left V 2 bases short and J 7 bases short, with 12 bases between. The germline CDR1 and CDR2 sequences are MNHEY and SMNVEV (reference sequence). The CDR3 nucleotides read TGTGCCAGCAGTTTACAGGGATCCATAAATGAGCAGTTCTTC. Protein sequence: CASSLQGSINEQFF.

The rearrangement links TRBV27 to TRBJ2-1; 13 bases are shared with TRBD2. Per germline, CDR1 MNHEY and CDR2 SMNVEV (reference sequence). V shed 6 bases, J shed 9 bases, and the junction held 11 bases outside the gene matches. There are 16 residues in the CDR3. The CDR3 sequence is CASSAKTSGGRSEQFF. The CDR3 DNA follows: TGTGCCAGCAGCGCGAAGACTAGCGGGGGGAGGAGTGAGCAGTTCTTC.

The rearrangement links TRBV27 to TRBJ2-5, with 7 bases matching TRBD1. The germline V gene encodes CDR1 MNHEY and CDR2 SMNVEV (reference sequence). The CDR3 length is 16 residues. V lost 3 bases and J lost 5; bases outside the gene matches: 12. The CDR3 reads CASSFGIFRGWETQYF. The CDR3 nucleotides read TGTGCCAGCAGTTTTGGGATATTCAGGGGGTGGGAGACCCAGTACTTC.

Points on this clone: Different DNA sequences within this sample yield the same CDR3. The chain links TRBV19 to TRBJ2-7, with D uncertain. Trimming pared 5 bases from V and 3 bases from J, leaving 5 bases between. This CDR3 has 11 amino acids. Germline loops: CDR1 LNHDA, CDR2 SQIVND (reference sequence). This CDR3 reads CASSPGYEQYF. In DNA form, the CDR3 reads TGTGCCAGTAGTCCGGGCTACGAGCAGTACTTC.

The chain joins TRBV19 to TRBJ2-7, with D tentatively TRBD1 (6 bases). CDR3 length: 13 amino acids. V was pared by 6 bases and J by 4 bases, with 13 bases between. CDR1 is LNHDA and CDR2 is SQIVND in the germline V gene (reference sequence). CDR3 sequence reads: CASRGRGGYEQYF. CDR3 in DNA: TGTGCCAGTAGGGGCAGGGGTGGTTACGAGCAGTACTTC.

A single count supports this clone. V gene TRBV25-1 combines with J gene TRBJ1-1; D is perhaps TRBD1 (6 bases). The CDR3 runs 13 residues. Germline V CDR1 and CDR2: MGHDK, SYGVNS. Trimming pared 5 bases from V and 5 bases from J, leaving 12 bases between. The CDR3 reads CASSKAGETEAFF. The CDR3 region has the DNA TGTGCCAGCAGTAAAGCAGGGGAAACTGAAGCTTTCTTT. Full variable domain (rest looked up from reference TRBV25-1 and TRBJ1-1): EADIYQTPRYLVIGTGKKITLECSQTMGHDKMYWYQQDPGMELHLIHYSYGVNSTEKGDLSSESTVSRIRTEHFPLTLESARPSHTSQYLCASSKAGETEAFFGQGTRLTVV.

The CDR3 region is CASSQTSPGQGAYFSYEQYF. Here the CDR3 DNA reads TGTGCCAGCAGTCAAACATCACCGGGACAGGGGGCGTATTTCTCCTACGAGCAGTACTTC. The chain has TRBV27 and TRBJ2-7, with 12 bases matching TRBD1. With V trimmed by 5 bases and J by 0 bases, 17 bases remained unmatched. The germline V gene encodes CDR1 MNHEY and CDR2 SMNVEV (reference sequence). The CDR3 extends over 20 amino acids.

The V gene is TRBV4-2, the J gene TRBJ2-7; 10 nucleotides line up with TRBD2. V was clipped by 2 bases and J by 4 bases; unmatched bases: 5. This CDR3 comprises 15 residues. Germline V gene data show CDR1 as LGHNA and CDR2 as YNFKEQ. CDR3 in amino acids: CASSQTIAGGYEQYF. CDR3 nucleotide sequence: TGTGCCAGCAGCCAAACCATAGCGGGAGGATACGAGCAGTACTTC.

The chain uses TRBV29-1 and TRBJ2-3; 9 nucleotides line up with TRBD2. There are 14 residues in the CDR3. With 4 bases clipped from V and 4 bases from J, the junction kept 6 bases outside the gene matches. Germline CDR1 is SQVTM and CDR2 is ANQGSEA. Here the CDR3 reads CSVAIAGVPDTQYF. CDR3 nucleotides: TGCAGCGTTGCAATAGCGGGAGTGCCAGATACGCAGTATTTT.

V is TRBV6-1 and J is TRBJ1-5, with D tentatively TRBD1 (6 bases). The V end was cut by 2 bases, the J end by 6 bases, with 14 bases between. The CDR3 has 15 residues. Germline CDR1 and CDR2: MNHNS and SASEGT. The CDR3 coding sequence is TGTGCCAGCAGTGAAAATCAGGGGCGCGTTCAGCCCCAGCATTTT. Protein sequence: CASSENQGRVQPQHF.

The rearrangement uses TRBV5-4 and TRBJ2-2; TRBD2 matches 15 bases. The germline gives CDR1 SGHNT, CDR2 YYREEE (reference sequence). The CDR3 is 17 residues long. J gave up 5 bases and V 4 bases, and 6 bases lay outside the gene matches. The chain's CDR3 is CASSVGLAGGRTGELFF. Here the CDR3 DNA reads TGTGCCAGCAGCGTGGGACTAGCGGGAGGAAGGACCGGGGAGCTGTTTTTT.

The chain links TRBV6-6 to TRBJ2-7; tentative D call: TRBD1 (6 bases). The germline V gene has CDR1 MNHNY and CDR2 SVGAGI (reference sequence). V was shortened by 6 bases and J by 0 bases, with 12 bases between the two germline ends. CDR3 size: 14 residues. The CDR3: CASSRQEISYEQYF. CDR3 DNA: TGTGCCAGCAGCCGACAGGAAATCTCCTACGAGCAGTACTTC.

This sequence joins TRBV9 and TRBJ2-3; D is perhaps TRBD2 (6 bases). Germline V gives CDR1 SGDLS, CDR2 YYNGEE. CDR3 length: 16 amino acids. V was trimmed by 0 bases and J by 0 bases, leaving 11 bases between them. The CDR3 loop reads CASSVGARDSTDTQYF. In DNA, the CDR3 is TGTGCCAGCAGCGTAGGAGCGCGGGATAGCACAGATACGCAGTATTTT.

This chain connects TRBV5-6 to TRBJ2-7; maybe TRBD2 (7 bases). V lost 7 bases, J lost 3 bases, and 14 bases lay in between. CDR1 is SGHDT and CDR2 is YYEEEE in the germline V gene. This CDR3 region has 13 residues. The CDR3 bases are TGTGCCAGCGGGAGGGGGACTAACTACGAGCAGTACTTC. The encoded protein is CASGRGTNYEQYF.

This clone was observed a handful of times. The chain carries TRBV30 and TRBJ1-5; D not certain. With 1 base removed from V and 1 base from J, the gap between germline ends came to 8 bases. Germline CDR1 is GTSNPN and CDR2 is SVGIG (reference sequence). The CDR3 has 14 amino acids. CDR3 nucleotides: TGTGCCTGGAGTGCTCTCCTAAGCAATCAGCCCCAGCATTTT. This codes for CAWSALLSNQPQHF.